This TCR beta chain comes out of a study of OX40 agonist ivuxolimab in advanced cancers. V was cut by 0 bases and J by 3 bases, with 17 bases left in between. The germline CDR1 and CDR2 sequences are SGHNT and YENEEA. The CDR3 contains 17 residues. TCRdb's table, derived via immunoSEQ multiplex PCR, lists solely in-frame clones and lacks some. The sample carries under 100,000 clones, approximately 85% recorded once. This TCR was recovered from an adult with an advanced solid tumor such as melanoma, head and neck, liver or kidney cancer. This sequence joins TRBV11-3 and TRBJ1-1; D may be TRBD1 (5 bases). The specimen comprised CD4+ or CD8+ T cells sorted from blood, sampled in a trial of the OX40 agonist ivuxolimab. The CDR3 protein is CASSLDGTAGSDTEAFF. The CDR3 DNA follows: TGTGCCAGCAGCTTAGATGGTACGGCAGGGTCAGACACTGAAGCTTTCTTT.